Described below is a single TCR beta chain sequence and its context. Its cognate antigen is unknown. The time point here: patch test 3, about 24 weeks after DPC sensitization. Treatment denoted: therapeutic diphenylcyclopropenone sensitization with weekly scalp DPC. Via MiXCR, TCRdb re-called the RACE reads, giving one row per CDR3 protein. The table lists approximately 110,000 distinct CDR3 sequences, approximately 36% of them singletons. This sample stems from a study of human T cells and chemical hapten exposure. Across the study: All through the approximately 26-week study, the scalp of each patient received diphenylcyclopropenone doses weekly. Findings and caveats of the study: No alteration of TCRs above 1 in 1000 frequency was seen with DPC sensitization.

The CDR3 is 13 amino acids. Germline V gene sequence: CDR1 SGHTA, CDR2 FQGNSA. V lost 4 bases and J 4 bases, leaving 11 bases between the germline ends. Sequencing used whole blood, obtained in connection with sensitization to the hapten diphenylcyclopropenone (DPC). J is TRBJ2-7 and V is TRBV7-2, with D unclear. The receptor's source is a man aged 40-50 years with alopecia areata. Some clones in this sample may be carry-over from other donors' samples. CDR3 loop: CASSYNAFYEQYV. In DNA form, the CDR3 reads TGTGCCAGCAGCTACAACGCCTTTTACGAGCAGTACGTC.